This TCR beta chain is from a study of T cell responses to AZD1222 COVID-19 vaccine. Here immunoSEQ multiplex PCR was the method, and the copy in TCRdb shows in-frame clones only, minus some. The sample has about 150,000 clones, approximately 88% seen once. The sample in question was peripheral blood, obtained 28 days after the second dose of the MenACWY control vaccine. The receptor was derived from an adult who received the MenACWY meningococcal vaccine as a control.

CDR3 sequence (DNA): TGCGCCAGCAGCCAAGAACTAGCGGGAATCACAGATACGCAGTATTTT. Its translation is CASSQELAGITDTQYF. The chain has TRBV4-3 and TRBJ2-3, with TRBD2 matching 10 bases. This CDR3 region has 16 residues. Germline CDR1 is LGHNA and CDR2 is YSLEER. V gave up 0 bases and J gave up 2 bases; unmatched junction bases: 2.